The clone carrying this TCR beta chain was picked up a small number of times. The target antigen is unknown. TCR beta libraries were prepared from cDNA with unique molecular identifiers. Each batch of about 0.9 to 10 million T cells produced hundreds of thousands of cDNA molecules. TCRdb reprocessed the PCR reads with MiXCR, giving one entry per CDR3 protein. The sample holds 450,000 to 700,000 distinct CDR3 sequences, roughly 47% seen once. These data belong to a study of post-analysis software for immune sequencing data. Overall study results and limits: Comparison of patients with controls showed five TRBV segments more frequent in patients, TRBV5-6, TRBV5-1 and TRBV20-1 among them. Relative to controls, patients with multiple sclerosis showed significantly lower normalized Chao1 diversity.

The CDR3 has 14 amino acids. The ends were cut back, 5 bases at V and 3 bases at J, with 14 bases in the middle. Germline V CDR1 and CDR2: LGHDT, YNNKEL (reference sequence). The TCR sequence derives from a girl aged 5-17 years with multiple sclerosis. The sequencing sample was made of blood. J is TRBJ2-7 and V is TRBV3-1, with D possibly TRBD1 on 6 matching bases. This CDR3 is CASSAGTRGYEQYF. CDR3 bases: TGTGCCAGCAGCGCCGGGACAAGGGGCTACGAGCAGTACTTC.